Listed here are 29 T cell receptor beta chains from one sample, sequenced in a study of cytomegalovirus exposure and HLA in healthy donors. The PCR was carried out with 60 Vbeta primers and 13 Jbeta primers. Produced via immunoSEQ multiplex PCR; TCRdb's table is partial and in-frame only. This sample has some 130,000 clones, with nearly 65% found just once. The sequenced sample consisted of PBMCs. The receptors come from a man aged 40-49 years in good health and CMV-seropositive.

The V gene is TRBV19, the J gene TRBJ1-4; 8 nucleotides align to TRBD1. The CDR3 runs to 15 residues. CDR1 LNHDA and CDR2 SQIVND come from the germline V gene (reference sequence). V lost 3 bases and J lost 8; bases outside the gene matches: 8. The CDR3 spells CASSIYRGSGEKLFF. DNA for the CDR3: TGTGCCAGTAGTATTTACAGGGGGTCGGGGGAAAAACTGTTTTTT.

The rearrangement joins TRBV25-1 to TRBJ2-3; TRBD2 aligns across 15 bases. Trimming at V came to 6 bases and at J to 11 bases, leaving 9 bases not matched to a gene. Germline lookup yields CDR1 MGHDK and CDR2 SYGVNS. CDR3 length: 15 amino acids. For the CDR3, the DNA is TGTGCCAGCAGGGAACCGGGACTAGCGGGAGGCAAGCAGTATTTT. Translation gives CASREPGLAGGKQYF. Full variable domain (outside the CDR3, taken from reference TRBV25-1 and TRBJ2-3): EADIYQTPRYLVIGTGKKITLECSQTMGHDKMYWYQQDPGMELHLIHYSYGVNSTEKGDLSSESTVSRIRTEHFPLTLESARPSHTSQYLCASREPGLAGGKQYFGPGTRLTVL.

The CDR3 loop reads CASSEDRGTGTYEQYF. Written as DNA, the CDR3 is TGTGCCAGCAGTGAAGACCGAGGGACAGGAACCTACGAGCAGTACTTC. This chain connects TRBV6-1 to TRBJ2-7, with TRBD1 matching 8 bases. Germline CDR1 reads MNHNS; CDR2 reads SASEGT. The CDR3 is 16 residues long. The junction had 7 bases not matched to a gene; V was cut back by 1 base and J by 2 bases.

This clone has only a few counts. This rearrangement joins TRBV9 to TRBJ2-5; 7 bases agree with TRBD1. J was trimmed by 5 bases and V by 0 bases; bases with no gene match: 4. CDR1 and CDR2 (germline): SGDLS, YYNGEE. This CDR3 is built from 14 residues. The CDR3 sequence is CASSVGQGGETQYF. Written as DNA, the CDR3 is TGTGCCAGCAGCGTAGGACAGGGCGGGGAGACCCAGTACTTC.

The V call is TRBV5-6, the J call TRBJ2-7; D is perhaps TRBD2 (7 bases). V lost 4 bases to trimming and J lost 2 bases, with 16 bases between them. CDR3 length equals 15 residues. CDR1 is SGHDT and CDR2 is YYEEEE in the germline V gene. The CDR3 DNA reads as TGTGCCAGCAGCAACGGGGGGCGCGAAACCTACGAGCAGTACTTC. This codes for CASSNGGRETYEQYF.

In DNA form, the CDR3 reads TGCAGCGTTGACGTGGCCGTATCGACTAACTATGGCTACACCTTC. Residues: CSVDVAVSTNYGYTF. This chain links TRBV29-1 with TRBJ1-2; D remains unclear. This CDR3 spans 15 amino acids. Germline V gene data show CDR1 as SQVTM and CDR2 as ANQGSEA. Trimming removed 3 bases at V and 0 bases at J, with 14 bases between.

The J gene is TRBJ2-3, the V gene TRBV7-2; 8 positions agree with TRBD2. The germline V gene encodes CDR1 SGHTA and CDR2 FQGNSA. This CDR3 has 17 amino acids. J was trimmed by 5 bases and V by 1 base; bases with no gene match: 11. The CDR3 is CASSLGLGGRWRDTQYF. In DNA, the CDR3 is TGTGCCAGCAGCTTAGGATTGGGCGGGAGGTGGAGAGATACGCAGTATTTT.

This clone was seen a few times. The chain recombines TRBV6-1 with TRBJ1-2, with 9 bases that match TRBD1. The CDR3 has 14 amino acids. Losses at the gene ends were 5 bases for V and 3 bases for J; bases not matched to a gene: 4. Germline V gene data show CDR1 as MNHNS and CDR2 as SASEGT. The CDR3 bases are TGTGCCAGCAGTCCCCGGACAGGGGACTATGGCTACACCTTC. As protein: CASSPRTGDYGYTF.

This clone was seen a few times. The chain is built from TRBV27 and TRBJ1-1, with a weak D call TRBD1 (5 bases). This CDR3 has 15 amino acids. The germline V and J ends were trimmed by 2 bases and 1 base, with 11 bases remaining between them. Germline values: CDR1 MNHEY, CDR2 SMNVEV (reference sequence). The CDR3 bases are TGTGCCAGCAGTTTACTCGGGACTGAGAACACTGAAGCTTTCTTT. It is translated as CASSLLGTENTEAFF.

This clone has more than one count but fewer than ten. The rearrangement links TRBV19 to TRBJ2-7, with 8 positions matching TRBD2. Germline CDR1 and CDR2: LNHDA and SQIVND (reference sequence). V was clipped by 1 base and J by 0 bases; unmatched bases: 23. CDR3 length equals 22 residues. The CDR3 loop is CASSIVTSIGGRTFQSSYEQYF. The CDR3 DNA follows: TGTGCCAGTAGTATAGTTACCTCCATTGGCGGGAGGACCTTTCAAAGCTCCTACGAGCAGTACTTC.

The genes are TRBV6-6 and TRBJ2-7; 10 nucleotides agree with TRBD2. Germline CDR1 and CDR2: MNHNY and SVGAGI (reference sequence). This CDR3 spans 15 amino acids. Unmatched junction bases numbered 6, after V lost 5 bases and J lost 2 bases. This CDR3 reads CASSSQSGRAYEQYF. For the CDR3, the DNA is TGTGCCAGCAGTAGTCAAAGCGGGAGGGCCTACGAGCAGTACTTC.

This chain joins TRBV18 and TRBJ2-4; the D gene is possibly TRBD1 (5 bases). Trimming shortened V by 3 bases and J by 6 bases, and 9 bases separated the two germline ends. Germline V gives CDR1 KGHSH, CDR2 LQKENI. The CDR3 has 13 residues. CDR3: CASSPDTLNIQYF. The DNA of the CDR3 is TGTGCCAGCTCACCGGACACTCTAAACATTCAGTACTTC.

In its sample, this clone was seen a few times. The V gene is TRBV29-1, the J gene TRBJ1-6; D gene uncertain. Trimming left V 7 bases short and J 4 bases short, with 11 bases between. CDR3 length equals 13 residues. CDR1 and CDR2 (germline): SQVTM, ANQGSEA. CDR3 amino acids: CSARDTYNSPLHF. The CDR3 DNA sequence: TGCAGCGCGCGGGATACGTATAATTCACCCCTCCACTTT.

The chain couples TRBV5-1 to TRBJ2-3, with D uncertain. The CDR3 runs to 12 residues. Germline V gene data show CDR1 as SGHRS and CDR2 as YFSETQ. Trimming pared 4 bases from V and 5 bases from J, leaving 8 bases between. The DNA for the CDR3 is TGCGCCAGCAGCCCAAACAGAGATACGCAGTATTTT. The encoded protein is CASSPNRDTQYF. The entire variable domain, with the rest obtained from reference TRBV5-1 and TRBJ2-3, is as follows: KAGVTQTPRYLIKTRGQQVTLSCSPISGHRSVSWYQQTPGQGLQFLFEYFSETQRNKGNFPGRFSGRQFSNSRSEMNVSTLELGDSALYLCASSPNRDTQYFGPGTRLTVL.

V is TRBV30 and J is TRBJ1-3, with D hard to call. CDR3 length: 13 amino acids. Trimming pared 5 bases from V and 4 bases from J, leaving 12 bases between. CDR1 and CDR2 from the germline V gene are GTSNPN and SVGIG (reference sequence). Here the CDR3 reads CAWHIDGGNTIYF. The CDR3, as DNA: TGTGCCTGGCACATCGACGGGGGAAACACCATATATTTT.

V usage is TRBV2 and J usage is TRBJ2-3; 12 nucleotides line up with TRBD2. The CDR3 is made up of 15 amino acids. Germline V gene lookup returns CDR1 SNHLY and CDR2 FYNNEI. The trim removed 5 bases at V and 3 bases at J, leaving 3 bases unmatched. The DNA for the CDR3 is TGTGCCAGCAGTTCCACTAGCGGGGGGACAGATACGCAGTATTTT. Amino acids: CASSSTSGGTDTQYF. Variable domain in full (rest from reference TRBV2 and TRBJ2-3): EPEVTQTPSHQVTQMGQEVILRCVPISNHLYFYWYRQILGQKVEFLVSFYNNEISEKSEIFDDQFSVERPDGSNFTLKIRSTKLEDSAMYFCASSSTSGGTDTQYFGPGTRLTVL.

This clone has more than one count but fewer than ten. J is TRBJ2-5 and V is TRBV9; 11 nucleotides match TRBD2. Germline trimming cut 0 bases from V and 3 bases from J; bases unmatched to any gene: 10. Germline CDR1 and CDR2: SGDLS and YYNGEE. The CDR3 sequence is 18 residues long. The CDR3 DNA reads TGTGCCAGCAGCGTAGCCATACCGGGACTAGCGGTTGAAGAGACCCAGTACTTC. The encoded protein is CASSVAIPGLAVEETQYF.

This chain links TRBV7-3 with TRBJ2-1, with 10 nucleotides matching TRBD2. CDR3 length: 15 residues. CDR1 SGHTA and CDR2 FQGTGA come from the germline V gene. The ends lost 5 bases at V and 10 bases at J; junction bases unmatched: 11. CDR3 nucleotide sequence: TGTGCCAGCAGCAGCGGGGGGGCAATTGGAAGGGAGCAGTTCTTC. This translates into CASSSGGAIGREQFF.

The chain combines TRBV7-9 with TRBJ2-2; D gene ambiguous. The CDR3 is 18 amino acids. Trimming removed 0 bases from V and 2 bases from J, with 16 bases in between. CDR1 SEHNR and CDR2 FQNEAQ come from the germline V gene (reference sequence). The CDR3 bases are TGTGCCAGCAGCTTAGCGAATTTCGCCAGGATAAACACCGGGGAGCTGTTTTTT. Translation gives CASSLANFARINTGELFF.

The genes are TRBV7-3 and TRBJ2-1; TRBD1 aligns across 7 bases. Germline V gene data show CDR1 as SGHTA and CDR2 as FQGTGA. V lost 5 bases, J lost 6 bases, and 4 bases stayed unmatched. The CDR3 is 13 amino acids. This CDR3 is CASSATGSNEQFF. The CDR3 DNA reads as TGTGCCAGCAGCGCGACAGGGTCCAATGAGCAGTTCTTC.

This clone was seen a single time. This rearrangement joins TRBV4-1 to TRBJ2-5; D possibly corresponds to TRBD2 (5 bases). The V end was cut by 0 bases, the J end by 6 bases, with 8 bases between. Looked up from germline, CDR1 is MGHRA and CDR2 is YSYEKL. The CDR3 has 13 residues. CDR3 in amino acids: CASSQDEGKTQYF. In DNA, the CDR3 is TGCGCCAGCAGCCAAGATGAGGGAAAGACCCAGTACTTC.

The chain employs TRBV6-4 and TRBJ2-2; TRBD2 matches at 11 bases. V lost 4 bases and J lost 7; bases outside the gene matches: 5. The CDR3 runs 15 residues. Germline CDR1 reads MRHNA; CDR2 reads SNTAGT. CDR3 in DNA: TGTGCCAGCAGTGTCACTAGCGGGAGAAACGGGGAGCTGTTTTTT. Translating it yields CASSVTSGRNGELFF.

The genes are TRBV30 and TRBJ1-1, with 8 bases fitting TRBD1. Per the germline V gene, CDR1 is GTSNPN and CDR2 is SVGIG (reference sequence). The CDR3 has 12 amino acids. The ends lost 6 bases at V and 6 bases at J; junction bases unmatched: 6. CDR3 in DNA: TGTGCCTGCGGACAGGGTGGGTCTGAAGCTTTCTTT. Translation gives CACGQGGSEAFF.

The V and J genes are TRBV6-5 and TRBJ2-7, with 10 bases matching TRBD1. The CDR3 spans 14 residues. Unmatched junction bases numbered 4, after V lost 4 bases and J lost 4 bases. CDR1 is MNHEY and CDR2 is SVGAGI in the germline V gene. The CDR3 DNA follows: TGTGCCAGCAGTTTCCGGGACAGGGGTTACGAGCAGTACTTC. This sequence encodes CASSFRDRGYEQYF.

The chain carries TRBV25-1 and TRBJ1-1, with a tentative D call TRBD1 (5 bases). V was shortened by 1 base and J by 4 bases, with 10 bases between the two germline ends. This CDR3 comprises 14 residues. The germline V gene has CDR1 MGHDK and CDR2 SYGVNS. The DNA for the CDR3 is TGTGCCAGCAGTGAATTGGGGGGGGTCACTGAAGCTTTCTTT. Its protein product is CASSELGGVTEAFF.

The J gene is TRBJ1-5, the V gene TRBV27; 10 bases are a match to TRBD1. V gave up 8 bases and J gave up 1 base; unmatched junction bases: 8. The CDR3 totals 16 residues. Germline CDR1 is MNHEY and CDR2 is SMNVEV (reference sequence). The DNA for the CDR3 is TGTGCCAGCGGACAGACAGGGGGCGTCAGCAATCAGCCCCAGCATTTT. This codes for CASGQTGGVSNQPQHF.

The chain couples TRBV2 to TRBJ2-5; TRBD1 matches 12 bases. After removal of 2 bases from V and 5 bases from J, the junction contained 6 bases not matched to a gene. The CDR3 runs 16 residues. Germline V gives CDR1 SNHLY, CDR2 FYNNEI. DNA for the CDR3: TGTGCCAGCAGTGAACTGGGACAGGGGGCGTGGGAGACCCAGTACTTC. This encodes CASSELGQGAWETQYF. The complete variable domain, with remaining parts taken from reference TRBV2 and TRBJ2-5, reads EPEVTQTPSHQVTQMGQEVILRCVPISNHLYFYWYRQILGQKVEFLVSFYNNEISEKSEIFDDQFSVERPDGSNFTLKIRSTKLEDSAMYFCASSELGQGAWETQYFGPGTRLLVL.

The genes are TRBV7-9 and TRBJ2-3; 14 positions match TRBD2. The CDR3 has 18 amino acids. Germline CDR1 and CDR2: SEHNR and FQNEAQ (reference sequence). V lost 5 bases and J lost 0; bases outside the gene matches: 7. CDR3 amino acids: CASSPGTSGSMSTDTQYF. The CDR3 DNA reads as TGTGCCAGCAGCCCCGGGACTAGCGGGAGTATGAGCACAGATACGCAGTATTTT.

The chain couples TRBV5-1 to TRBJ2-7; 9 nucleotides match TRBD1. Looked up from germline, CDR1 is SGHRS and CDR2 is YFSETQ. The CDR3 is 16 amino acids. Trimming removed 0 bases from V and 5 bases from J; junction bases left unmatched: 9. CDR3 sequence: CASSLGATGGIDEQYF. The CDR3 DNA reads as TGCGCCAGCAGCTTGGGGGCAACAGGGGGCATCGACGAGCAGTACTTC.